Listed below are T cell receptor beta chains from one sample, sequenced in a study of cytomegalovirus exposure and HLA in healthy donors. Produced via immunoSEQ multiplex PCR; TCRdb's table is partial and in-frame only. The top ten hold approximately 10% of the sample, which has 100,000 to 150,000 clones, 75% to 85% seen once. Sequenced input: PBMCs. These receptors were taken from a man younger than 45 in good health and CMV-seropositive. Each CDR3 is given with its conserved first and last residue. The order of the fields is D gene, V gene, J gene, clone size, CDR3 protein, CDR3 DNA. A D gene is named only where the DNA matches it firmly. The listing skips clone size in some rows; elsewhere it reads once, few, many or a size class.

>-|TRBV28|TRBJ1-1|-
CASSLGSGNTEAFF
TGTGCCAGCAGTTTAGGATCGGGTAACACTGAAGCTTTCTTT
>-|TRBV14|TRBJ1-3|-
CASTRTEKTIYF
TGTGCCAGCACCCGGACTGAGAAGACCATATATTTT
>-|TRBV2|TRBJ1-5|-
CASSGSRARNQPQHF
TGTGCCAGCAGTGGAAGCAGGGCTCGCAATCAGCCCCAGCATTTT
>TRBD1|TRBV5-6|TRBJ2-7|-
CASRRGQGYYEQYF
TGTGCCAGCAGAAGAGGACAGGGATACTACGAGCAGTACTTC
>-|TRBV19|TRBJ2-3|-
CASSISRGLGADTQYF
TGTGCCAGTAGTATTTCGAGAGGGTTAGGAGCGGATACGCAGTATTTT
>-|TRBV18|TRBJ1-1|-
CASSTRQAQNTEAFF
TGTGCCAGCTCAACGCGACAGGCCCAGAACACTGAAGCTTTCTTT
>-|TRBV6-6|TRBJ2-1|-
CASSHRTYNEQFF
TGTGCCAGCAGTCACAGGACCTACAATGAGCAGTTCTTC
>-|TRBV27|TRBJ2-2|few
CASRTLGQNTGELFF
TGTGCCAGCAGGACCCTGGGGCAGAACACCGGGGAGCTGTTTTTT
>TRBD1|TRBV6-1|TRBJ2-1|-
CASSDPGQGVLNEQFF
TGTGCCAGCAGTGACCCGGGACAGGGGGTTTTAAATGAGCAGTTCTTC
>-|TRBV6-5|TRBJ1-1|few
CASSAMAENTEAFF
TGTGCCAGCAGCGCCATGGCGGAGAACACTGAAGCTTTCTTT
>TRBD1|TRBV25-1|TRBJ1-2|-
CASSEAGQGGYTF
TGTGCCAGCAGTGAAGCAGGACAGGGAGGCTACACCTTC
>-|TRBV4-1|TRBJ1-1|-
CASSPRGGNTEAFF
TGCGCCAGCAGCCCCCGAGGGGGGAACACTGAAGCTTTCTTT
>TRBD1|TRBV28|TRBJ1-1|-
CATHGDREAFF
TGTGCCACCCATGGGGACAGAGAAGCTTTCTTT
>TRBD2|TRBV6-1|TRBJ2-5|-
CASRPGLGEETQYF
TGTGCCAGCAGGCCCGGACTAGGCGAGGAGACCCAGTACTTC
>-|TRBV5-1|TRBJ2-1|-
CASRGQRAAYNEQFF
TGCGCCAGCAGAGGGCAGCGGGCGGCCTACAATGAGCAGTTCTTC
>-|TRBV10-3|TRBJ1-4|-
CAISEDSSTNEKLFF
TGTGCCATCAGTGAGGACAGCTCAACTAATGAAAAACTGTTTTTT
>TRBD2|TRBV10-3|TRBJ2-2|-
CAAGGVDTGELFF
TGTGCCGCGGGGGGGGTCGACACCGGGGAGCTGTTTTTT
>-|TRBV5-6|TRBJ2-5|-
CASSLQDQETQYF
TGTGCCAGCAGCTTGCAGGACCAAGAGACCCAGTACTTC
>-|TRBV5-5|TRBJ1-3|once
CASSQGISGNTIYF
TGTGCCAGCAGTCAGGGGATCTCTGGAAACACCATATATTTT
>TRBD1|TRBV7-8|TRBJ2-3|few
CASSIGTGESDTQYF
TGTGCCAGCAGCATCGGGACAGGGGAGTCAGATACGCAGTATTTT
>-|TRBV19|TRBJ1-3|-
CASSIPGGGGNTIYF
TGTGCCAGTAGTATCCCCGGCGGGGGTGGAAACACCATATATTTT
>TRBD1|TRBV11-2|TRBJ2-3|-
CASSEVGQSTDTQYF
TGTGCCAGCAGCGAGGTGGGACAGAGCACAGATACGCAGTATTTT
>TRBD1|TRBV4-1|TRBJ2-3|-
CASQGTVDFSTQYF
TGCGCCAGCCAAGGGACAGTCGATTTTAGTACGCAGTATTTT
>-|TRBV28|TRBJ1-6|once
CASNPFFQTGVYNSPLHF
TGTGCCAGCAATCCTTTCTTCCAGACAGGAGTCTATAATTCACCCCTCCACTTT
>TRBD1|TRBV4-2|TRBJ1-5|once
CASSQHTGVVQPQHF
TGTGCCAGCAGCCAACATACAGGGGTCGTTCAGCCCCAGCATTTT
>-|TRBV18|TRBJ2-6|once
CASSPPDPSSGANVLTF
TGTGCCAGCTCACCGCCCGACCCTAGCTCTGGGGCCAACGTCCTGACTTTC
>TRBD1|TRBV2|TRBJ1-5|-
CASQTGDSNQPQHF
TGTGCCAGCCAGACAGGGGATAGCAATCAGCCCCAGCATTTT
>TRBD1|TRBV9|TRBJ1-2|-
CASSVRKEGQGLHGYTF
TGTGCCAGCAGCGTAAGAAAAGAGGGACAGGGGCTTCATGGCTACACCTTC
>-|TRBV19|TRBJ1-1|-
CASSIGVKWEATEAFF
TGTGCCAGTAGTATAGGTGTAAAGTGGGAGGCCACTGAAGCTTTCTTT
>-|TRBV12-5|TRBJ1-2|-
CASGLVLGGADGYTF
TGTGCTAGTGGTTTGGTACTTGGGGGCGCGGATGGCTACACCTTC
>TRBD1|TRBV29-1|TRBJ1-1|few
CSVTGVRTEAFF
TGCAGCGTGACAGGGGTCAGGACTGAAGCTTTCTTT
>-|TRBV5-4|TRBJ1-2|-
CASSHDRWYGYTF
TGTGCCAGCAGCCACGACAGGTGGTATGGCTACACCTTC
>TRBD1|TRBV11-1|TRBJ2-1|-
CASSLEGGTGNEQFF
TGTGCCAGCAGCTTAGAAGGAGGGACAGGGAATGAGCAGTTCTTC
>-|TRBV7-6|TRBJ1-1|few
CASSQGYRQLNTEAFF
TGTGCCAGCAGCCAAGGGTACAGACAGCTGAACACTGAAGCTTTCTTT
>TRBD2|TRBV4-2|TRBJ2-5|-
CASSQGFGAGAVLQETQYF
TGTGCCAGCAGCCAAGGGTTTGGAGCGGGGGCCGTCCTACAAGAGACCCAGTACTTC
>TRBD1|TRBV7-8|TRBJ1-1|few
CASRPKGTDLNTEAFF
TGTGCCAGCAGACCAAAGGGGACAGACCTGAACACTGAAGCTTTCTTT
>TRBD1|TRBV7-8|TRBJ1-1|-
CASSTRQGVSAFF
TGTGCCAGCAGCACCCGACAGGGAGTATCAGCTTTCTTT
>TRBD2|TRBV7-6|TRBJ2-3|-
CASSLGSSGATDTQYF
TGTGCCAGCAGCTTAGGGTCTAGCGGGGCTACAGATACGCAGTATTTT
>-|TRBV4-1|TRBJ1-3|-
CASSQEWGGGLGNTIYF
TGCGCCAGCAGCCAAGAGTGGGGGGGAGGCCTTGGAAACACCATATATTTT
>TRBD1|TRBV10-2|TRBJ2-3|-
CASSETGGQDTQYF
TGCGCCAGCAGTGAGACAGGGGGCCAAGATACGCAGTATTTT
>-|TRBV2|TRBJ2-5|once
CATPRGGSRGTQYF
TGTGCCACCCCGAGGGGGGGGTCGCGAGGGACCCAGTACTTC
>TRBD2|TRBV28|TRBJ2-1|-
CASSSGGAEEQFF
TGTGCCAGCAGTAGCGGGGGGGCGGAGGAGCAGTTCTTC
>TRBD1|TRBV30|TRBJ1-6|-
CAWSVTGGSPLHF
TGTGCCTGGAGTGTAACAGGGGGTTCACCCCTCCACTTT
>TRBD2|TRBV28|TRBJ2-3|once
CASSLAGLASDTQYF
TGTGCCAGCAGCTTGGCGGGACTAGCTTCAGATACGCAGTATTTT